These 28 T cell receptor beta chains came from one sample sequenced in a study of control samples from healthy donors and cancer patients. The protocol was immunoSEQ multiplex PCR, while the TCRdb copy is restricted to in-frame clones and leaves out a portion. Among some 130,000 clones listed, approximately 92% were seen once. The sequenced sample was blood. All receptors come from a man younger than 45 in good health.

This sequence joins TRBV5-1 and TRBJ2-3; tentatively, D is TRBD1 (6 bases). The CDR3 has 15 residues. Trimming took off 7 bases at V and 4 bases at J, with 19 bases between the two ends. Germline CDR1 is SGHRS and CDR2 is YFSETQ. The CDR3 DNA follows: TGCGCCAGCCGAACCCTAATGGGGGCCGCAGATACGCAGTATTTT. This codes for CASRTLMGAADTQYF.

Concerning this clone itself: Other nucleotide sequences in the sample specify the same CDR3. This sequence joins TRBV6-5 and TRBJ1-5; D call uncertain. Germline CDR1 and CDR2: MNHEY and SVGAGI. The CDR3 extends over 13 amino acids. V lost 6 bases, J lost 3 bases, and 9 bases lay in between. CDR3 amino acids: CASSLQVNQPQHF. CDR3 nucleotides: TGTGCCAGCAGCCTTCAAGTCAATCAGCCCCAGCATTTT.

The chain carries TRBV5-5 and TRBJ2-7, with 12 bases that match TRBD2. This CDR3 is built from 16 residues. Trimming at V came to 0 bases and at J to 3 bases, leaving 4 bases not matched to a gene. CDR1 is SGHKS and CDR2 is YYEKEE in the germline V gene (reference sequence). CDR3: CASSLETSGRYYEQYF. The CDR3 DNA is TGTGCCAGCAGCTTGGAGACTAGCGGGAGATACTACGAGCAGTACTTC.

V gene TRBV28 combines with J gene TRBJ2-2, with D possibly TRBD1 on 6 matching bases. This CDR3 region has 14 residues. The V end was cut by 9 bases, the J end by 5 bases, with 16 bases between. The germline gives CDR1 MDHEN, CDR2 SYDVKM. This CDR3 is CASNRELMTGELFF. CDR3 sequence (DNA): TGTGCCAGTAACAGGGAATTAATGACCGGGGAGCTGTTTTTT.

The rearrangement joins TRBV19 to TRBJ2-7; TRBD2 matches 10 bases. The germline gives CDR1 LNHDA, CDR2 SQIVND (reference sequence). This CDR3 is built from 14 residues. The V segment lost 5 bases and the J segment 4 bases; nucleotides outside the gene matches: 5. In nucleotides, the CDR3 is TGTGCCAGTAGTTCCGCTAGCGGGAGTTACGAGCAGTACTTC. Translation gives CASSSASGSYEQYF.

The chain combines TRBV6-5 with TRBJ1-1, with D hard to call. Germline V lookup: CDR1 MNHEY, CDR2 SVGAGI. Trimming stripped 4 bases from V and 4 bases from J, with 10 bases between. The CDR3 covers 13 residues. CDR3 sequence (DNA): TGTGCCAGCAGTTCGACATATGGCACTGAAGCTTTCTTT. Protein product: CASSSTYGTEAFF.

The chain has TRBV11-2 and TRBJ2-5; 7 bases agree with TRBD1. The CDR3 extends over 17 amino acids. The V and J ends lost 1 base and 0 bases, in that order; junction bases with no gene match: 8. Germline V gene sequence: CDR1 SGHAT, CDR2 FQNNGV. The CDR3 DNA reads TGTGCCAGCAGCTTAGTGGCAGGGACAGCGTACCAAGAGACCCAGTACTTC. It is translated as CASSLVAGTAYQETQYF.

J is TRBJ2-7 and V is TRBV2; the D is unclear. Per germline, CDR1 SNHLY and CDR2 FYNNEI. V dropped 6 bases and J dropped 5 bases, with 11 bases sitting between them. The CDR3 covers 12 residues. CDR3 in DNA: TGTGCCAGCAGCCCCAAACCAGACGAGCAGTACTTC. Its translation: CASSPKPDEQYF.

V usage is TRBV7-8 and J usage is TRBJ2-1; weak D call: TRBD2 (5 bases). Germline values: CDR1 SGHVS, CDR2 FQNEAQ. There are 15 residues in the CDR3. The V gene lost 1 base and the J gene lost 4 bases, with 11 bases spanning the gap. In nucleotides, the CDR3 is TGTGCCAGCAGCTTAGGGACTGCGACATACAATGAGCAGTTCTTC. The encoded protein is CASSLGTATYNEQFF.

CDR3 DNA: TGCGCCAGCAGCCGGGACAGAGATACGCAGTATTTT. Its translation: CASSRDRDTQYF. The rearrangement links TRBV5-1 to TRBJ2-3; 7 nucleotides agree with TRBD1. Germline lookup yields CDR1 SGHRS and CDR2 YFSETQ. This CDR3 has 12 residues. V gave up 4 bases and J gave up 5 bases; unmatched junction bases: 1.

This chain links TRBV7-2 with TRBJ2-1; 8 positions agree with TRBD2. Germline trimming cut 1 base from V and 2 bases from J; bases unmatched to any gene: 7. Germline V lookup: CDR1 SGHTA, CDR2 FQGNSA. The CDR3 totals 17 residues. The chain's CDR3 is CASSLVSSGIAYNEQFF. The CDR3 nucleotides are TGTGCCAGCAGCTTAGTGAGTAGCGGGATTGCCTACAATGAGCAGTTCTTC.

This chain links TRBV5-6 with TRBJ2-5; no clear D. Germline CDR1 SGHDT, CDR2 YYEEEE. The CDR3 consists of 14 residues. V lost 3 bases, J lost 2 bases, and 11 bases lay in between. The DNA of the CDR3 is TGTGCCAGCAGCTCGCCCCAAGGACAAGAGACCCAGTACTTC. As protein: CASSSPQGQETQYF.

This clone was found a few times. The rearrangement uses TRBV30 and TRBJ1-2, with 7 bases matching TRBD1. Germline trimming cut 2 bases from V and 8 bases from J; bases unmatched to any gene: 8. The CDR3 extends over 13 amino acids. Germline V gene sequence: CDR1 GTSNPN, CDR2 SVGIG (reference sequence). The CDR3 nucleotides read TGTGCCTGGAGTTTGGAGGGGGCAGAGGGCTACACCTTC. Its translation is CAWSLEGAEGYTF.

V is TRBV3-1 (or the pseudogene TRBV3-2) and J is TRBJ2-1, with D possibly being TRBD2 (7 bases). The CDR3 is 13 amino acids. The germline CDR1 and CDR2 sequences are LGHDT and YNNKEL (reference sequence). V was cut by 4 bases and J by 8 bases, with 12 bases left in between. The CDR3 nucleotides read TGTGCCAGCAGCCTTTTCGGGGGGCATGAGCAGTTCTTC. Its protein product is CASSLFGGHEQFF.

The chain has TRBV6-1 and TRBJ2-6, with D possibly matching TRBD1 (5 bases). Trimming cost V 4 bases and J 0 bases, with 13 bases left between them. From germline, CDR1 is MNHNS and CDR2 SASEGT. There are 17 residues in the CDR3. CDR3 loop: CASSARGSPSGANVLTF. For the CDR3, the DNA is TGTGCCAGCAGTGCAAGGGGCAGTCCCTCTGGGGCCAACGTCCTGACTTTC.

V and J are TRBV11-2 and TRBJ2-7; 14 bases align to TRBD2. CDR1 is SGHAT and CDR2 is FQNNGV in the germline V gene. V was pared by 6 bases and J by 6 bases, with 10 bases of the junction left unmatched. This CDR3 comprises 16 residues. The CDR3 nucleotides are TGTGCCAGCAGTTTGGGGACTAGCGGGAGTTCTGCCGAGCAGTACTTC. Protein sequence: CASSLGTSGSSAEQYF.

The chain uses TRBV28 and TRBJ1-5; the match to TRBD1 covers 7 bases. The germline CDR1 and CDR2 sequences are MDHEN and SYDVKM. J gave up 15 bases and V 5 bases, and 7 bases lay outside the gene matches. The CDR3 totals 11 residues. The CDR3 sequence: CASSGTYRGHF. The CDR3 DNA reads as TGTGCCAGCAGTGGGACGTACAGGGGGCATTTT.

The chain joins TRBV7-9 to TRBJ2-1; 7 bases are shared with TRBD1. CDR3 length: 13 amino acids. V was pared by 8 bases and J by 1 base, with 2 bases of the junction left unmatched. In germline, CDR1 is SEHNR, CDR2 FQNEAQ (reference sequence). The CDR3 DNA sequence: TGTGCCAGCGGGGACAGTTCCTACAATGAGCAGTTCTTC. This sequence encodes CASGDSSYNEQFF.

The chain links TRBV7-2 to TRBJ2-7, with 7 bases that match TRBD1. J was trimmed by 6 bases and V by 4 bases; bases with no gene match: 6. Per germline, CDR1 SGHTA and CDR2 FQGNSA. The CDR3 length is 13 residues. In nucleotides, the CDR3 is TGTGCCAGCAGCTCCCAGGGACAGTTCGAGCAGTACTTC. It yields the protein CASSSQGQFEQYF.

Of note for this clone: Additional DNA sequences in this sample encode the identical CDR3. The J gene is TRBJ2-3, the V gene TRBV15; unclear D gene. V gave up 3 bases and J gave up 1 base, with 8 bases separating them. The CDR3 length is 14 residues. CDR1 and CDR2 (germline): LNHNV, YYDKDF (reference sequence). CDR3 sequence (DNA): TGTGCCACCAGCAGGGACGGAGGCACAGATACGCAGTATTTT. This encodes CATSRDGGTDTQYF.

The chain recombines TRBV6-4 with TRBJ2-1; 8 bases align to TRBD1. The length of the CDR3 is 17 residues. J was trimmed by 7 bases and V by 3 bases; bases with no gene match: 14. Germline V CDR1 and CDR2: MRHNA, SNTAGT. The CDR3 loop is CASSERGPDRGGNEQFF. CDR3 sequence (DNA): TGTGCCAGCAGTGAGAGGGGCCCCGACAGGGGCGGGAATGAGCAGTTCTTC.

V and J are TRBV28 and TRBJ1-1; D remains unclear. The V end was cut by 4 bases, the J end by 12 bases, with 24 bases between. This CDR3 is 15 amino acids long. From germline, CDR1 is MDHEN and CDR2 SYDVKM. CDR3 loop: CASSYGFFAPGVTFF. Here the CDR3 DNA reads TGTGCCAGCAGTTATGGCTTTTTCGCACCCGGAGTAACTTTCTTT.

The chain links TRBV25-1 to TRBJ1-1; a possible D gene is TRBD1 (5 bases). This CDR3 is built from 12 residues. The germline gives CDR1 MGHDK, CDR2 SYGVNS. The germline V and J ends were trimmed by 3 bases and 4 bases, with 6 bases remaining between them. The chain's CDR3 is CASSDRATEAFF. CDR3 in DNA: TGTGCCAGCAGTGACAGGGCCACTGAAGCTTTCTTT.

This sequence joins TRBV11-2 and TRBJ1-1; D is ambiguous. V was shortened by 4 bases and J by 0 bases, with 24 bases between the two germline ends. Per germline, CDR1 SGHAT and CDR2 FQNNGV. The CDR3 spans 19 residues. The CDR3 sequence is CASSSHPKGRKPLNTEAFF. Here the CDR3 DNA reads TGTGCCAGCAGCTCTCACCCTAAAGGACGGAAACCCTTGAACACTGAAGCTTTCTTT.

V gene TRBV30 combines with J gene TRBJ2-1; D call uncertain. The germline V gene has CDR1 GTSNPN and CDR2 SVGIG (reference sequence). Trimming removed 1 base at V and 8 bases at J, with 6 bases between. The length of the CDR3 is 11 residues. Here the CDR3 reads CAWSDPDEQFF. Written as DNA, the CDR3 is TGTGCCTGGAGTGACCCCGATGAGCAGTTCTTC.

This chain links TRBV6-5 with TRBJ1-3; D is undetermined. The length of the CDR3 is 16 residues. With 2 bases removed from V and 0 bases from J, the gap between germline ends came to 11 bases. Germline CDR1 and CDR2: MNHEY and SVGAGI. CDR3 region: CASSYRRQFSGNTIYF. The CDR3 nucleotides are TGTGCCAGCAGTTACAGGCGGCAGTTCTCTGGAAACACCATATATTTT.

The chain recombines TRBV27 with TRBJ1-1; D ambiguous. V lost 2 bases to trimming and J lost 10 bases, with 8 bases between them. The CDR3 is 11 residues long. Germline V lookup: CDR1 MNHEY, CDR2 SMNVEV (reference sequence). The CDR3 sequence: CASSLGRVAFF. The CDR3 nucleotides read TGTGCCAGCAGTTTAGGGAGGGTAGCTTTCTTT.

V and J are TRBV3-1 (or the pseudogene TRBV3-2) and TRBJ2-7; possibly TRBD1 for D (6 bases). This CDR3 contains 13 residues. Trimming removed 4 bases at V and 3 bases at J, with 10 bases between. Germline CDR1 is LGHDT and CDR2 is YNNKEL (reference sequence). The CDR3 nucleotides read TGTGCCAGCAGCCGCAGGGGAGTCTACGAGCAGTACTTC. It translates to CASSRRGVYEQYF.